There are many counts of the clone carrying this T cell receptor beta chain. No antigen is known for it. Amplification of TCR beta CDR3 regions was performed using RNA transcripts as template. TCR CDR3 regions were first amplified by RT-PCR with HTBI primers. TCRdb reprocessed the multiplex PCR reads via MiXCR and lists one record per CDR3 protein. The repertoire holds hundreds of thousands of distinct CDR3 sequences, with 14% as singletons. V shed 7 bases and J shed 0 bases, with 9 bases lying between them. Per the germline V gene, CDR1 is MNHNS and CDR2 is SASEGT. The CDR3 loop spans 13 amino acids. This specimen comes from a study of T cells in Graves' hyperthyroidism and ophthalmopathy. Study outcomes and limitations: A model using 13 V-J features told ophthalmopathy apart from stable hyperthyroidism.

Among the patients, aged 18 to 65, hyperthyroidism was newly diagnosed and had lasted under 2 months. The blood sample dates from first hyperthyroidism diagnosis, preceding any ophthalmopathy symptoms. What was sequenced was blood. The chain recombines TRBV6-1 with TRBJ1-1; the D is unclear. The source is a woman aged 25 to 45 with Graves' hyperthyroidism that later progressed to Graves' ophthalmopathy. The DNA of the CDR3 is TGTGCCAGCAAGGCAGCCCTGAACACTGAAGCTTTCTTT. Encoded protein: CASKAALNTEAFF.